Following are 13 T cell receptor beta chains from one sample sequenced in a study of blood T cell repertoires in COVID-19. Assay used: immunoSEQ multiplex PCR; TCRdb lists only in-frame clones, some missing. Of approximately 250,000 clones in the sample, about 86% were seen once. The material sequenced was peripheral blood. The receptors derive from a woman between 70 and 85 years old with COVID-19, enrolled during active disease.

The chain uses TRBV2 and TRBJ2-7; weak D call: TRBD1 (5 bases). This CDR3 is built from 12 residues. V was pared by 3 bases and J by 5 bases, with 8 bases between. Germline assignment: CDR1 SNHLY and CDR2 FYNNEI. Here the CDR3 DNA reads TGTGCCAGCAGTGACCCCAGGGACGAGCAGTACTTC. It codes for CASSDPRDEQYF.

The chain joins TRBV28 to TRBJ1-5, with a weak D call TRBD1 (6 bases). Germline values: CDR1 MDHEN, CDR2 SYDVKM. CDR3 length: 18 amino acids. Trimming took 6 bases from V and 5 from J, leaving 26 bases between them. The DNA of the CDR3 is TGTGCCAGCAGCCCGCCCCCGCTTACAGGGTTGGGGGATCAGCCCCAGCATTTT. Encoded protein: CASSPPPLTGLGDQPQHF.

The chain employs TRBV24-1 and TRBJ2-6; possibly TRBD2 for D (5 bases). This CDR3 has 16 residues. The V end was cut by 4 bases, the J end by 3 bases, with 12 bases between. The germline V gene has CDR1 KGHDR and CDR2 SFDVKD. DNA for the CDR3: TGTGCCACCAGTGACTTTAAGGGAGATGGGGCCAACGTCCTGACTTTC. This codes for CATSDFKGDGANVLTF.

The rearrangement joins TRBV7-2 to TRBJ1-2; D is unclear. V was trimmed by 0 bases and J by 3 bases, leaving 11 bases between them. CDR1 and CDR2 (germline): SGHTA, FQGNSA. The CDR3 spans 15 residues. The CDR3 nucleotides read TGTGCCAGCAGCTTAGCGCACGGGGAAGACTATGGCTACACCTTC. As protein: CASSLAHGEDYGYTF. Based on the CDR3 plus reference TRBV7-2 and TRBJ1-2, the full variable domain is GAGVSQSPSNKVTEKGKDVELRCDPISGHTALYWYRQSLGQGLEFLIYFQGNSAPDKSGLPSDRFSAERTGGSVSTLTIQRTQQEDSAVYLCASSLAHGEDYGYTFGSGTRLTVV.

The J gene is TRBJ1-2, the V gene TRBV7-6; a possible D gene is TRBD1 (6 bases). Germline V CDR1 and CDR2: SGHVS, FNYEAQ. This CDR3 contains 12 residues. Between the trimmed V and J ends, which lost 5 bases and 5 bases, there was a span of 9 bases. CDR3 sequence (DNA): TGTGCCAGCAGCAATGGACAGTATGGCTACACCTTC. It specifies CASSNGQYGYTF.

V gene TRBV10-3 combines with J gene TRBJ1-1; D may be TRBD1 (5 bases). The V end lost 4 bases, the J end lost 4 bases, and 13 bases lay between the germline ends. Germline values: CDR1 ENHRY, CDR2 SYGVKD. The length of the CDR3 is 14 residues. In nucleotides, the CDR3 is TGTGCCATCAGTGGTACTGGCAGGGCCACTGAAGCTTTCTTT. Its translation: CAISGTGRATEAFF.

The chain links TRBV2 to TRBJ2-5; 9 positions agree with TRBD1. This CDR3 has 14 residues. CDR1 is SNHLY, CDR2 FYNNEI, per germline. The junction had 7 bases not matched to a gene; V was cut back by 7 bases and J by 4 bases. The CDR3 protein is CASMRGQGRETQYF. CDR3 in DNA: TGTGCCAGCATGAGGGGACAGGGAAGAGAGACCCAGTACTTC.

This clone was seen just once. J is TRBJ2-1 and V is TRBV5-6; tentatively, D is TRBD1 (6 bases). The V and J ends lost 4 bases and 7 bases respectively, with 18 bases between them. Germline-derived CDR1 and CDR2 are SGHDT and YYEEEE. CDR3 length equals 15 residues. The CDR3 spells CASSPLTDGTNEQFF. CDR3 DNA sequence: TGTGCCAGCAGCCCGCTAACGGACGGGACAAATGAGCAGTTCTTC.

The chain has TRBV24-1 and TRBJ1-2; possibly TRBD1 for D (5 bases). Germline loops: CDR1 KGHDR, CDR2 SFDVKD. CDR3 length equals 15 residues. Trimming took 5 bases from V and 6 from J, leaving 18 bases between them. The chain's CDR3 is CATSAADRAKDGYTF. The CDR3, as DNA: TGTGCCACCAGTGCCGCAGACAGAGCCAAGGATGGCTACACCTTC.

The chain employs TRBV19 and TRBJ1-5, with 10 bases matching TRBD1. Trimming removed 5 bases from V and 4 bases from J; junction bases left unmatched: 5. This CDR3 contains 15 residues. Germline CDR1 is LNHDA and CDR2 is SQIVND (reference sequence). The CDR3 region is CASSLTGQGNQPQHF. CDR3 sequence (DNA): TGTGCCAGTAGTTTGACGGGACAGGGGAATCAGCCCCAGCATTTT. Together with reference TRBV19 and TRBJ1-5, the CDR3 gives the full variable domain: DGGITQSPKYLFRKEGQNVTLSCEQNLNHDAMYWYRQDPGQGLRLIYYSQIVNDFQKGDIAEGYSVSREKKESFPLTVTSAQKNPTAFYLCASSLTGQGNQPQHFGDGTRLSIL.

The chain joins TRBV6-5 to TRBJ2-2; TRBD2 is a possible D gene (7 bases). The germline V gene has CDR1 MNHEY and CDR2 SVGAGI. V shed 4 bases and J shed 6 bases, with 15 bases lying between them. The CDR3 extends over 15 amino acids. For the CDR3, the DNA is TGTGCCAGCAGTTCCTTAGGGGGGGCCCCCGGGGAGCTGTTTTTT. It translates to CASSSLGGAPGELFF.

The chain carries TRBV7-9 and TRBJ1-2; 10 nucleotides agree with TRBD1. V lost 4 bases to trimming and J lost 6 bases; unmatched junction nucleotides: 8. Germline-derived CDR1 and CDR2 are SEHNR and FQNEAQ (reference sequence). The CDR3 length is 15 residues. CDR3 coding DNA: TGTGCCAGCAGCTACTTCGGACAGGGGGTAGATGGCTACACCTTC. Translating gives CASSYFGQGVDGYTF.

The chain employs TRBV28 and TRBJ2-1, with D unresolved. CDR3 size: 16 residues. Trimming stripped 1 base from V and 0 bases from J, with 10 bases between. CDR1 is MDHEN, CDR2 SYDVKM, per germline. The DNA of the CDR3 is TGTGCCAGCAGTTTATTAGTCATCCACTCCTACAATGAGCAGTTCTTC. This sequence encodes CASSLLVIHSYNEQFF.